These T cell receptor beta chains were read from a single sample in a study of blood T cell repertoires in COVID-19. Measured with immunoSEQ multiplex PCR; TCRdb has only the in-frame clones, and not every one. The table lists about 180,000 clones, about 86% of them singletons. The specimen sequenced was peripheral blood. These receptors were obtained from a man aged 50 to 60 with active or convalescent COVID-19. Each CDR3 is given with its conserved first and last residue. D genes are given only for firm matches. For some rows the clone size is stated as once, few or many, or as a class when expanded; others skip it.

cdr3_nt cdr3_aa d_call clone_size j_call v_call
TGTGCCAGCTCCCCCCAGATGGGACTCGATGGCGAGCAGTACTTC CASSPQMGLDGEQYF . . TRBJ2-7 TRBV9
TGTGCCAGCAGCCGGACATGGTCCACCACTGAAGCTTTCTTT CASSRTWSTTEAFF . . TRBJ1-1 TRBV6-5
TGTGCCAGCAGCCAAAAGGAAGGGGCCGGCTACACCTTC CASSQKEGAGYTF . . TRBJ1-2 TRBV14
TGTGCCAGCTCACCTGGTCAGTCCTACGAGCAGTACTTC CASSPGQSYEQYF . . TRBJ2-7 TRBV18
TGTGCCAGCAGTTATGGCCTGACTACTAACTATGGCTACACCTTC CASSYGLTTNYGYTF . . TRBJ1-2 TRBV6-2/TRBV6-3
TGCGCCAGCAGCTTGGAGCCGGGGATAGCCAAAAACATTCAGTACTTC CASSLEPGIAKNIQYF . . TRBJ2-4 TRBV5-1
TGTGCCAGCAGCCAAGATCCTCAAGGGAGCTCCTATAATTCACCCCTCCACTTT CASSQDPQGSSYNSPLHF . once TRBJ1-6 TRBV4-2
TGTGCCAGCAGCCCGGACGGGGGGCGCGATTCACCCCTCCACTTT CASSPDGGRDSPLHF . few TRBJ1-6 TRBV5-6
TGCGCCAGCAGCTTGGGGGACAGGGGATTTTCACCCCTCCACTTT CASSLGDRGFSPLHF TRBD1 . TRBJ1-6 TRBV5-1
TGTGCCAGCTCACCAATGAGCGGGGCAAGATACGAGCAGTACTTC CASSPMSGARYEQYF TRBD2 . TRBJ2-7 TRBV18
TGCAGTGCTAGTGACGAGGGACTAGCGGGCGGGAGCTCGTACTTC CSASDEGLAGGSSYF TRBD2 . TRBJ2-7 TRBV20-1
TGTGCCACAAAACCGGGACAGGCAACTAATGAAAAACTGTTTTTT CATKPGQATNEKLFF TRBD1 . TRBJ1-4 TRBV19
TGTGCCACCTCCGGGACAGGGAACACTGAAGCTTTCTTT CATSGTGNTEAFF TRBD1 . TRBJ1-1 TRBV3-1/TRBV3-2
TGTGCCAGCAGTTTCTCGGTCGGTTTACAGGGTGGTATCACTGAAGCTTTCTTT CASSFSVGLQGGITEAFF . . TRBJ1-1 TRBV27
TGTGCCAGCAGTTACCCGACAGGGAAGAAGATTGAGCAGTTCTTC CASSYPTGKKIEQFF TRBD1 . TRBJ2-1 TRBV2
TGTGCCTGGAGCTTAGCGGGGTTGCCAGAGACCCAGTACTTC CAWSLAGLPETQYF TRBD2 . TRBJ2-5 TRBV30
TGTGCCAGCAGTTTAGCAGGGGGTTTCCAAAGCTCCTATAATTCACCCCTCCACTTT CASSLAGGFQSSYNSPLHF TRBD1 . TRBJ1-6 TRBV28
TGTGCCACCAGTGATCCCGGGACAGGGTCGTCCAGTGGCTACACCTTC CATSDPGTGSSSGYTF TRBD1 . TRBJ1-2 TRBV24-1
TGTGCCACCAGCAGAGATAACCGGGACAGCTCTGGCGGGAGGGGTATGAACACTGAAGCTTTCTTT CATSRDNRDSSGGRGMNTEAFF TRBD1 . TRBJ1-1 TRBV15
TGTGCCAGCAGCTTGCCCGGTTCTGACTACACTGAAGCTTTCTTT CASSLPGSDYTEAFF . . TRBJ1-1 TRBV5-6
TGTGCCAGCAGCCAATCTACGGGGGAAAATACGCAGTATTTT CASSQSTGENTQYF . . TRBJ2-3 TRBV16
TGCGCCAGCAGCTTGGCGGGTAGGGAGACTACGTCCTACGAGCAGTACTTC CASSLAGRETTSYEQYF . few TRBJ2-7 TRBV5-1
TGTGCCAGCAGCCAACAATCAGGGTCTTATGGCTACACCTTC CASSQQSGSYGYTF . . TRBJ1-2 TRBV14
TGTGCCAGCAGTCGACAGGGACACAGCAATCAGCCCCAGCATTTT CASSRQGHSNQPQHF TRBD1 . TRBJ1-5 TRBV6-5
TGTGCCAGCAGTTACGGAGGGGAAGAAGCTTTCTTT CASSYGGEEAFF . . TRBJ1-1 TRBV6-5
TGTGCCAGCTCACCGGAGACCGCCGAGCAGTACTTC CASSPETAEQYF . . TRBJ2-7 TRBV18
TGTGCCTGGAGTGACACAGGGCCGTGGGACTACGAGCAGTACTTC CAWSDTGPWDYEQYF . few TRBJ2-7 TRBV30